A selection of T cell receptor beta chains follows, all from one sample in a study of CD8 T cells in ankylosing spondylitis. TCRdb re-called the 5' RACE reads with MiXCR, one entry per CDR3 protein. The sample yields over 200,000 distinct CDR3 sequences, 15% to 20% seen once. The sequencing input was blood, either unsorted or a sorted T cell fraction (not recorded which). The receptors originated from a male donor with ankylosing spondylitis. The CDR3 runs from the conserved cysteine through the conserved F or W. A D gene is named only where the DNA matches it firmly. Not every row has a clone size; where given, it reads once, few, many or a size class.

J,D,size,V,DNA,CDR3
TRBJ2-5,TRBD2,NA,TRBV6-1,TGTGCCAGCAGGAGACTAGCGGGGGAGTCTCGAGAGACCCAGTACTTC,CASRRLAGESRETQYF
TRBJ2-7,NA,many,TRBV12-3/TRBV12-4,TGTGCCAGCAGTATACAGGGCTACGAGCAGTACTTC,CASSIQGYEQYF
TRBJ2-3,NA,many,TRBV4-3,TGCGCCAGCAGCCAAGAGGAGCACGCTAGCGGCACAGATACGCAGTATTTT,CASSQEEHASGTDTQYF
TRBJ2-7,TRBD2,few,TRBV4-3,TGCGCCAGCAGCCAAGATGGTAGCGGGACCTACGAGCAGTACTTC,CASSQDGSGTYEQYF
TRBJ2-1,TRBD1,once,TRBV27,TGTGCCAGCAGTTCCTCCGGGACAGGGGTCTACAATGAGCAGTTCTTC,CASSSSGTGVYNEQFF
TRBJ2-7,NA,NA,TRBV7-2,TGTGCCAGCAGCTTAGGGATGAACGAGCAGTACTTC,CASSLGMNEQYF
TRBJ2-1,NA,few,TRBV29-1,TGCAGCGTTGAAGAAGCGGTCCTCTCCTACAATGAGCAGTTCTTC,CSVEEAVLSYNEQFF
TRBJ2-7,NA,once,TRBV7-2,TGTGCCAGCAGCTTAGTTTGGGGGACCACCGACGAGCAGTACTTC,CASSLVWGTTDEQYF
TRBJ2-5,NA,few,TRBV5-1,TGCGCCAGCAGCTACAGGAACGAACAAGAGACCCAGTACTTC,CASSYRNEQETQYF
TRBJ2-1,NA,many,TRBV29-1,TGCAGCACACCGAACTTAAATGGGGGGGGCTTGGATGAGCAGTTCTTC,CSTPNLNGGGLDEQFF
TRBJ2-1,NA,NA,TRBV2,TGTGCCAGCAGACGGACCCGTAACAATGAGCAGTTCTTC,CASRRTRNNEQFF
TRBJ1-3,TRBD1,few,TRBV7-7,TGTGCTAGCGCCAGGGGGCCCGACTCTGGAAACACCATATATTTT,CASARGPDSGNTIYF
TRBJ2-3,NA,few,TRBV12-3/TRBV12-4,TGTGCCAGCAGTTTAGGGGGTCAGCTACATCTAACTAGCACAGATACGCAGTATTTT,CASSLGGQLHLTSTDTQYF
TRBJ2-7,NA,NA,TRBV7-9,TGTGCCAGCAGCCAAACGGTAGGGAGGAACGAGCAGTACTTC,CASSQTVGRNEQYF
TRBJ2-6,NA,NA,TRBV28,TGTGCCAGCAGTTTAATACTGGGGGAGGCTGGGGCCAACGTCCTGACTTTC,CASSLILGEAGANVLTF
TRBJ1-5,TRBD1,NA,TRBV24-1,TGTGCCACCAGTGATAACAGGGGCGGCAATCAGCCCCAGCATTTT,CATSDNRGGNQPQHF
TRBJ1-2,NA,NA,TRBV5-6,TGTGCCAGCAGCTGGACAGCCGGGGACTATGGCTACACCTTC,CASSWTAGDYGYTF
TRBJ2-6,TRBD2,NA,TRBV2,TGTGCCAGCAGTGTCGGGACTAGCGGCTCTGGGGCCAACGTCCTGACTTTC,CASSVGTSGSGANVLTF
TRBJ2-7,TRBD1,NA,TRBV2,TGTGCCAGCAGTGAAGTTACAGGGGACACCTACGAGCAGTACTTC,CASSEVTGDTYEQYF
TRBJ2-7,TRBD2,few,TRBV4-1,TGCGCCAGCAGCCAAGTTGCCTTCACCGGGACTACTTACGAGCAGTACTTC,CASSQVAFTGTTYEQYF
TRBJ1-2,TRBD1,NA,TRBV12-3/TRBV12-4,TGTGCCAGCAGTTTAGCCGAATCGGGACAGGCATATGGCTACACCTTC,CASSLAESGQAYGYTF
TRBJ1-4,NA,few,TRBV13,TGTGCCAGCAGCCCCCCGAGGGGCGGACCGATTAATGAAAAACTGTTTTTT,CASSPPRGGPINEKLFF
TRBJ2-5,NA,NA,TRBV9,TGTGCCAGCAGCGTAGCTAAGGACCAAAGTGAGCGGGAGACCCAGTACTTC,CASSVAKDQSERETQYF
TRBJ1-2,NA,few,TRBV3-1,TGTGCCAGCAGCCAGGAAAACTATGGCTACACCTTC,CASSQENYGYTF
TRBJ2-7,NA,few,TRBV29-1,TGCAGCGCGCAGGAAAACTCCTACGAGCAGTACTTC,CSAQENSYEQYF
TRBJ2-7,NA,NA,TRBV5-6,TGTGCCAGCAGCGCCGTTCCCGTCTCCTACGAGCAGTACTTC,CASSAVPVSYEQYF
TRBJ2-7,TRBD1,NA,TRBV7-9,TGTGCCAGCCGACAGGGGGCCGGCGAGCAGTACTTC,CASRQGAGEQYF